The 14 T cell receptor beta chains presented below share a single source sample, sequenced in a study of cytotoxic CD8 clonotypes in ibrutinib-treated CLL. Some clones are missing from TCRdb's copy, which holds only in-frame ones; the method was immunoSEQ multiplex PCR. Found here are about 24,000 clones, approximately 81% of them singletons; the top ten hold under 10%. Source: PBMCs, taken before ibrutinib treatment. All receptors come from a human donor with chronic lymphocytic leukemia.

This rearrangement joins TRBV5-1 to TRBJ2-3; weak D call: TRBD1 (5 bases). V was shortened by 2 bases and J by 4 bases, with 14 bases between the two germline ends. This CDR3 has 15 amino acids. Germline values: CDR1 SGHRS, CDR2 YFSETQ. The CDR3 DNA reads as TGCGCCAGCAGCTTCAATGGGGCTAGGGCAGATACGCAGTATTTT. It translates to CASSFNGARADTQYF. Looking up the rest from reference TRBV5-1 and TRBJ2-3 gives the full variable domain: KAGVTQTPRYLIKTRGQQVTLSCSPISGHRSVSWYQQTPGQGLQFLFEYFSETQRNKGNFPGRFSGRQFSNSRSEMNVSTLELGDSALYLCASSFNGARADTQYFGPGTRLTVL.

This rearrangement joins TRBV2 to TRBJ1-5; a weak D match, TRBD1 (5 bases). This CDR3 comprises 15 residues. CDR1 and CDR2 from the germline V gene are SNHLY and FYNNEI. V dropped 3 bases and J dropped 7 bases, with 16 bases sitting between them. The CDR3 DNA sequence: TGTGCCAGCAGTGATGTTTGGCAGGGAGACCAGCCCCAGCATTTT. It yields the protein CASSDVWQGDQPQHF.

The V and J genes are TRBV6-5 and TRBJ1-1; a possible D gene is TRBD1 (5 bases). The ends were cut back, 6 bases at V and 5 bases at J, with 10 bases in the middle. Germline V gene data show CDR1 as MNHEY and CDR2 as SVGAGI. The CDR3 loop spans 12 amino acids. The CDR3 DNA follows: TGTGCCAGCAGAAGTTGGGGGACTGAAGCTTTCTTT. Protein: CASRSWGTEAFF.

The chain joins TRBV7-8 to TRBJ2-5; D remains ambiguous. Germline lookup yields CDR1 SGHVS and CDR2 FQNEAQ. Between the trimmed V and J ends, which lost 1 base and 4 bases, there was a span of 7 bases. The CDR3 runs to 13 residues. CDR3 sequence reads: CASSLGRRETQYF. For the CDR3, the DNA is TGTGCCAGCAGCTTAGGCCGGCGAGAGACCCAGTACTTC.

This clone was counted once. V and J are TRBV4-3 and TRBJ2-5; D unclear. The germline gives CDR1 LGHNA, CDR2 YSLEER. The length of the CDR3 is 13 residues. Trimming removed 3 bases from V and 4 bases from J, with 9 bases in between. CDR3 sequence: CASSQGSVETQYF. The CDR3 bases are TGCGCCAGCAGCCAGGGCTCGGTAGAGACCCAGTACTTC.

The chain carries TRBV28 and TRBJ1-5; D unclear. V was shortened by 7 bases and J by 7 bases, with 20 bases between the two germline ends. CDR1 is MDHEN, CDR2 SYDVKM, per germline. This CDR3 region has 15 residues. In DNA form, the CDR3 reads TGTGCCAGCACCCCGGGCGGAGGACTACGGCAGCCCCAGCATTTT. Its translation: CASTPGGGLRQPQHF.

This rearrangement joins TRBV19 to TRBJ1-4, with 8 positions matching TRBD1. The junction had 10 bases not matched to a gene; V was cut back by 5 bases and J by 2 bases. The germline CDR1 and CDR2 sequences are LNHDA and SQIVND (reference sequence). This CDR3 comprises 17 residues. The CDR3 loop reads CASSPRDRGVTNEKLFF. Written as DNA, the CDR3 is TGTGCCAGTAGTCCGCGCGACAGGGGTGTTACTAATGAAAAACTGTTTTTT.

In its sample, this clone ranks as medium-sized (0.01 to 0.1%). The chain joins TRBV9 to TRBJ2-2; D is uncertain. V was pared by 5 bases and J by 6 bases, with 11 bases between. This CDR3 contains 13 residues. Germline CDR1 and CDR2: SGDLS and YYNGEE. CDR3 sequence reads: CASSPRGPGELFF. CDR3 nucleotide sequence: TGTGCCAGCAGTCCTCGAGGTCCCGGGGAGCTGTTTTTT.

The V and J genes are TRBV5-1 and TRBJ1-2; D is perhaps TRBD1 (5 bases). V lost 0 bases and J lost 7, with 13 bases in between. Germline values: CDR1 SGHRS, CDR2 YFSETQ. The CDR3 contains 14 residues. The DNA for the CDR3 is TGCGCCAGCAGCTTGGAGGTTCAGGGAAGTGGCTACACCTTC. Translated, it gives CASSLEVQGSGYTF.

V is TRBV9 and J is TRBJ1-2; D unclear. Trimming took off 0 bases at V and 1 base at J, with 7 bases between the two ends. In germline, CDR1 is SGDLS, CDR2 YYNGEE. The CDR3 extends over 14 amino acids. The CDR3 loop is CASSVGGLNYGYTF. DNA for the CDR3: TGTGCCAGCAGCGTAGGAGGACTTAACTATGGCTACACCTTC.

This chain uses TRBV2 with TRBJ2-1; 9 bases align to TRBD1. Losses at the gene ends were 3 bases for V and 8 bases for J; bases not matched to a gene: 5. CDR1 and CDR2 from the germline V gene are SNHLY and FYNNEI. The CDR3 is 14 residues long. CDR3 bases: TGTGCCAGCAGTGAGGACAGGGGACCCCATGAGCAGTTCTTC. This codes for CASSEDRGPHEQFF. The full variable domain, in which reference TRBV2 and TRBJ2-1 provide the parts outside the CDR3, is EPEVTQTPSHQVTQMGQEVILRCVPISNHLYFYWYRQILGQKVEFLVSFYNNEISEKSEIFDDQFSVERPDGSNFTLKIRSTKLEDSAMYFCASSEDRGPHEQFFGPGTRLTVL.

CDR3 coding DNA: TGCGCCAGCAGCTTGGCGAGTGTTGCAGATACGCAGTATTTT. Translated, it gives CASSLASVADTQYF. The chain uses TRBV5-1 and TRBJ2-3; D is unclear. The V gene's germline CDR1 is SGHRS and CDR2 YFSETQ. Trimming cost V 0 bases and J 4 bases, with 9 bases left between them. This CDR3 is built from 14 residues.

The rearrangement uses TRBV10-1 and TRBJ2-5; 7 nucleotides align to TRBD1. The CDR3 consists of 13 residues. Per germline, CDR1 WNHNN and CDR2 SYGVQD (reference sequence). V was pared by 4 bases and J by 2 bases, with 1 base of the junction left unmatched. Here the CDR3 reads CASSGQGQETQYF. The CDR3, as DNA: TGCGCCAGCAGTGGACAGGGACAAGAGACCCAGTACTTC.

The genes are TRBV5-4 and TRBJ2-5; D uncertain. Germline V CDR1 and CDR2: SGHNT, YYREEE (reference sequence). With 1 base removed from V and 2 bases from J, the gap between germline ends came to 6 bases. The CDR3 runs 13 residues. The CDR3 DNA sequence: TGTGCCAGCAGCTTGCCACGGCAAGAGACCCAGTACTTC. Translation: CASSLPRQETQYF.